This T cell receptor beta chain was identified during a study of blood T cell repertoires in COVID-19. Measured with immunoSEQ multiplex PCR; TCRdb has only the in-frame clones, and not every one. This table holds 280,000 or so clones, 88% found once. V was shortened by 1 base and J by 2 bases, with 12 bases between the two germline ends. CDR3 size: 16 residues. CDR1 is LNHDA, CDR2 SQIVND, per germline (reference sequence). The chain employs TRBV19 and TRBJ1-5; D unclear. The sequenced sample consisted of peripheral blood. The source of this sequence is a man younger than 30 with active or convalescent COVID-19. CDR3 sequence (DNA): TGTGCCAGTAGTATAGGGCCGGGGAAGGGCAATCAGCCCCAGCATTTT. This translates into CASSIGPGKGNQPQHF. The full variable domain, completed using reference TRBV19 and TRBJ1-5, is DGGITQSPKYLFRKEGQNVTLSCEQNLNHDAMYWYRQDPGQGLRLIYYSQIVNDFQKGDIAEGYSVSREKKESFPLTVTSAQKNPTAFYLCASSIGPGKGNQPQHFGDGTRLSIL.